Presented here are 18 T cell receptor beta chains from one specimen sequenced in a study of cytomegalovirus exposure and HLA in healthy donors. Use of 60 Vbeta and 13 Jbeta primers characterized the PCR. The repertoire was sequenced with immunoSEQ multiplex PCR; TCRdb's copy has only in-frame clones and lacks some. The sample carries some 220,000 clones, roughly 79% recorded once. The material sequenced was PBMCs. These receptors originate from a woman in her 40s in good health and CMV-seronegative.

The gene calls are TRBV7-5 and TRBJ1-5; the DNA was not compared with TRBD1, the D call given in the table. TRBV7-5 is a pseudogene locus. The CDR3 length is 18 residues. CDR3 nucleotides: TGTGCCAGAAGCCCACCGCGACAGGGGGTATTGAAGGATCAGCCCCAGCATTTT. Translation: CARSPPRQGVLKDQPQHF.

On this clone itself: The junction departs from the called germline gene at one end, perhaps through a read error. CDR3 sequence: CSSSMGQNGYTF. Here the CDR3 DNA reads TGTTCCAGCAGCATGGGACAGAACGGCTACACCTTC. The chain carries TRBV7-9 and TRBJ1-2, with 7 bases matching TRBD1. Germline CDR1 is SEHNR and CDR2 is FQNEAQ (reference sequence). CDR3 length equals 12 residues. Full variable domain (missing parts from reference TRBV7-9 and TRBJ1-2): DTGVSQNPRHKITKRGQNVTFRCDPISEHNRLYWYRQTLGQGPEFLTYFQNEAQLEKSRLLSDRFSAERPKGSFSTLEIQRTEQGDSAMYLCSSSMGQNGYTFGSGTRLTVV.

V is TRBV15 and J is TRBJ1-6; 9 positions match TRBD1. Unmatched junction bases numbered 7, after V lost 6 bases and J lost 13 bases. CDR1 and CDR2 from the germline V gene are LNHNV and YYDKDF (reference sequence). The CDR3 extends over 13 amino acids. The chain's CDR3 is CATRGTGPSPLHF. As DNA, the CDR3 is TGTGCCACCAGAGGGACAGGGCCCAGCCCCCTCCACTTT.

This clone appeared once. In DNA form, the CDR3 reads TGTGCTAGTGGTTCCCTCCCCAGGGGGCTAGTAGACGAAAAACTGTTTTTT. It specifies CASGSLPRGLVDEKLFF. This chain connects TRBV12-5 to TRBJ1-4, with 8 bases that match TRBD1. In germline, CDR1 is LGHNT, CDR2 FRNRAP. With V trimmed by 4 bases and J by 8 bases, 15 bases remained unmatched. The CDR3 runs to 17 residues. The complete variable domain, with remaining parts taken from reference TRBV12-5 and TRBJ1-4, reads DARVTQTPRHKVTEMGQEVTMRCQPILGHNTVFWYRQTMMQGLELLAYFRNRAPLDDSGMPKDRFSAEMPDATLATLKIQPSEPRDSAVYFCASGSLPRGLVDEKLFFGSGTQLSVL.

Remarks on this clone: An end of the junction differs from the germline gene, which may be a read error. This chain connects TRBV7-7 to TRBJ1-3, with D unclear. CDR3 length equals 17 residues. The germline CDR1 and CDR2 sequences are SSHAT and FNYEAQ (reference sequence). The CDR3 DNA reads as TGTGCTAGCAGCCCAACTCCCGGGAGGGTCTCTGGAAACACCATATATTTT. Residues: CASSPTPGRVSGNTIYF.

The chain uses TRBV4-3 and TRBJ2-1, with 8 bases identical to TRBD1. The J segment lost 10 bases and the V segment lost 2 bases, leaving 10 bases of the junction unmatched. Per the germline V gene, CDR1 is LGHNA and CDR2 is YSLEER. The CDR3 sequence is 15 residues long. CDR3 DNA: TGCGCCAGCAGCCAATCAGGGGGCGAGAGAATGGAGCAGTTCTTC. Translated: CASSQSGGERMEQFF.

This chain uses TRBV7-6 with TRBJ2-7; D gene ambiguous. Trimming took 2 bases from V and 0 from J, leaving 5 bases between them. The CDR3 contains 13 residues. Germline CDR1 SGHVS, CDR2 FNYEAQ. The CDR3 coding sequence is TGTGCCAGCAGCTTATCCATCTCCTACGAGCAGTACTTC. Its translation: CASSLSISYEQYF.

The chain uses TRBV4-2 and TRBJ2-5; no definite D call. The CDR3 loop spans 12 amino acids. The germline CDR1 and CDR2 sequences are LGHNA and YNFKEQ. Trimming pared 2 bases from V and 5 bases from J, leaving 6 bases between. This chain's CDR3 is CASSQPGETQYF. CDR3 in DNA: TGTGCCAGCAGCCAACCCGGGGAGACCCAGTACTTC.

This clone came up once. The chain has TRBV7-2 and TRBJ2-7; 9 positions agree with TRBD1. The CDR3 is 16 amino acids. Germline-derived CDR1 and CDR2 are SGHTA and FQGNSA. J lost 3 bases, V lost 2 bases, and 8 bases had no gene match. The CDR3 region is CASSLRLGTGNYEQYF. CDR3 nucleotide sequence: TGTGCCAGCAGCTTAAGGCTGGGGACAGGGAACTACGAGCAGTACTTC.

This chain links TRBV9 with TRBJ1-3; D uncertain. This CDR3 is 15 amino acids long. Germline CDR1 reads SGDLS; CDR2 reads YYNGEE. V was trimmed by 0 bases and J by 4 bases, leaving 11 bases between them. The CDR3: CASSVGGQIGNTIYF. In nucleotides, the CDR3 is TGTGCCAGCAGCGTAGGAGGTCAAATCGGAAACACCATATATTTT.

The chain joins TRBV30 to TRBJ1-4; D not certain. V was trimmed by 0 bases and J by 5 bases, leaving 10 bases between them. The CDR3 sequence is 14 residues long. CDR1 is GTSNPN and CDR2 is SVGIG in the germline V gene (reference sequence). The CDR3 DNA reads as TGTGCCTGGAGTGTACCCGATCGGAATGAAAAACTGTTTTTT. It is translated as CAWSVPDRNEKLFF.

The chain combines TRBV28 with TRBJ2-4; the D gene is possibly TRBD2 (7 bases). Between the trimmed V and J ends, which lost 6 bases and 9 bases, there was a span of 30 bases. This CDR3 is 18 amino acids long. Germline V gene sequence: CDR1 MDHEN, CDR2 SYDVKM. The CDR3 DNA sequence: TGTGCCAGCAGCCAAAGGCCCCTCGCTGACGCGGGGGCCATCATTCAGTACTTC. It encodes CASSQRPLADAGAIIQYF.

The chain uses TRBV7-2 and TRBJ2-4; D remains ambiguous. The CDR3 covers 14 residues. The V and J ends lost 2 bases and 0 bases respectively, with 5 bases between them. Germline CDR1 SGHTA, CDR2 FQGNSA. The CDR3: CASSLRVAKNIQYF. CDR3 nucleotide sequence: TGTGCCAGCAGCTTACGAGTAGCCAAAAACATTCAGTACTTC.

This clone was seen only once. The chain employs TRBV6-5 and TRBJ2-5, with D perhaps TRBD1 (6 bases). Trimming removed 2 bases from V and 5 bases from J, with 15 bases in between. The CDR3 extends over 15 amino acids. Germline V gene lookup returns CDR1 MNHEY and CDR2 SVGAGI. CDR3 bases: TGTGCCAGCAGTTACAGCCCAGGGGTCTGGGAGACCCAGTACTTC. Protein sequence: CASSYSPGVWETQYF.

The rearrangement joins TRBV5-1 to TRBJ2-7; TRBD1 might be the D (6 bases). Germline V gives CDR1 SGHRS, CDR2 YFSETQ. V lost 3 bases and J lost 0, with 22 bases in between. The CDR3 is 18 residues long. This CDR3 is CASSSDSRPGKFSYEQYF. DNA of the CDR3: TGCGCCAGCAGCTCGGACAGCAGGCCTGGGAAATTCTCCTACGAGCAGTACTTC. The full variable domain, with the rest looked up from reference TRBV5-1 and TRBJ2-7, is KAGVTQTPRYLIKTRGQQVTLSCSPISGHRSVSWYQQTPGQGLQFLFEYFSETQRNKGNFPGRFSGRQFSNSRSEMNVSTLELGDSALYLCASSSDSRPGKFSYEQYFGPGTRLTVT.

The CDR3: CASSMDRWNTEAFF. CDR3 bases: TGTGCCAGTAGTATGGACAGGTGGAACACTGAAGCTTTCTTT. This rearrangement joins TRBV19 to TRBJ1-1; TRBD1 matches 7 bases. Germline CDR1 and CDR2: LNHDA and SQIVND (reference sequence). This CDR3 has 14 residues. V was clipped by 3 bases and J by 1 base; unmatched bases: 2.

As for this clone: The sample carries other DNA sequences with the same CDR3. The gene calls are TRBV19 and TRBJ1-1, with TRBD1 matching over 9 bases. The CDR3 is 14 amino acids. V was pared by 4 bases and J by 2 bases, with 2 bases of the junction left unmatched. Per germline, CDR1 LNHDA and CDR2 SQIVND (reference sequence). The CDR3 loop is CASSTTGGNTEAFF. CDR3 nucleotide sequence: TGTGCCAGTAGTACAACAGGGGGCAACACTGAAGCTTTCTTT.

In this sample, this clone turned up a few times. The chain joins TRBV7-3 to TRBJ2-6, with D unresolved. The germline V gene encodes CDR1 SGHTA and CDR2 FQGTGA. V dropped 1 base and J dropped 2 bases, with 6 bases sitting between them. The CDR3 runs to 15 residues. CDR3 sequence: CASSLMVAGANVLTF. In DNA form, the CDR3 reads TGTGCCAGCAGCTTAATGGTAGCTGGGGCCAACGTCCTGACTTTC.